The 29 T cell receptor beta chains listed next were all sequenced from one sample in a study of OX40 agonist ivuxolimab in advanced cancers. Here immunoSEQ multiplex PCR was the method, and the copy in TCRdb shows in-frame clones only, minus some. The table records tens of thousands of clones, about 88% of them present only once. The sequencing here drew on CD4+ or CD8+ T cells sorted from blood, taken in a trial of the OX40 agonist ivuxolimab. The source is an adult with an advanced solid tumor such as melanoma, head and neck, liver or kidney cancer.

This clone was seen once. The chain uses TRBV28 and TRBJ1-2; D gene unclear. Germline values: CDR1 MDHEN, CDR2 SYDVKM. V was cut by 6 bases and J by 2 bases, with 10 bases left in between. The CDR3 loop spans 13 amino acids. The CDR3 loop reads CASSRPENYGYTF. CDR3 sequence (DNA): TGTGCCAGCAGCCGCCCCGAGAACTATGGCTACACCTTC.

The chain has TRBV6-1 and TRBJ1-3; D is ambiguous. V lost 2 bases to trimming and J lost 1 base, with 6 bases between them. The germline CDR1 and CDR2 sequences are MNHNS and SASEGT. The CDR3 runs 14 residues. CDR3 loop: CASSELGSGNTIYF. The DNA for the CDR3 is TGTGCCAGCAGTGAATTAGGGTCTGGAAACACCATATATTTT.

This chain uses TRBV5-4 with TRBJ2-2; D is undetermined. Germline lookup yields CDR1 SGHNT and CDR2 YYREEE (reference sequence). The CDR3 runs 15 residues. The V gene lost 0 bases and the J gene lost 5 bases, with 11 bases spanning the gap. CDR3 DNA: TGTGCCAGCAGCTTGGATGCACTACGAACCGGGGAGCTGTTTTTT. It yields the protein CASSLDALRTGELFF.

The J gene is TRBJ2-6, the V gene TRBV29-1, with D possibly matching TRBD1 (6 bases). This CDR3 has 14 amino acids. Trimming removed 5 bases from V and 4 bases from J, with 12 bases in between. The germline V gene encodes CDR1 SQVTM and CDR2 ANQGSEA. CDR3 coding DNA: TGCAGCGTTACAAGGGGGAGCGGGGCCAACGTCCTGACTTTC. Protein: CSVTRGSGANVLTF.

This chain uses TRBV4-2 with TRBJ2-7, with TRBD1 matching over 9 bases. The CDR3 consists of 16 residues. The V gene end was trimmed by 3 bases and the J gene end by 4 bases; junction bases not matched to a gene: 10. Germline CDR1 and CDR2: LGHNA and YNFKEQ. The CDR3 sequence: CASSQNTGGANYEQYF. CDR3 sequence (DNA): TGTGCCAGCAGCCAGAATACAGGGGGCGCTAATTACGAGCAGTACTTC.

The genes are TRBV10-1 and TRBJ2-5; 7 bases match TRBD2. Losses at the gene ends were 8 bases for V and 4 bases for J; bases not matched to a gene: 13. The CDR3 is made up of 15 amino acids. Looked up from germline, CDR1 is WNHNN and CDR2 is SYGVQD (reference sequence). CDR3 coding DNA: TGCGCCAGCTCCGAGCTTCCCGGCGGGAGAGAGACCCAGTACTTC. It codes for CASSELPGGRETQYF.

The V gene is TRBV28, the J gene TRBJ2-3; D is undetermined. The germline V and J ends were trimmed by 6 bases and 0 bases, with 10 bases remaining between them. The CDR3 covers 14 residues. From germline, CDR1 is MDHEN and CDR2 SYDVKM. CDR3 bases: TGTGCCAGCAGAGGGTCCCTGAGCACAGATACGCAGTATTTT. Encoded protein: CASRGSLSTDTQYF. Supplemented by reference TRBV28 and TRBJ2-3, the full variable domain reads DVKVTQSSRYLVKRTGEKVFLECVQDMDHENMFWYRQDPGLGLRLIYFSYDVKMKEKGDIPEGYSVSREKKERFSLILESASTNQTSMYLCASRGSLSTDTQYFGPGTRLTVL.

The chain combines TRBV5-8 with TRBJ2-7; 8 nucleotides match TRBD1. J gave up 0 bases and V 1 base, and 3 bases lay outside the gene matches. The CDR3 runs 15 residues. CDR1 SGHTS and CDR2 YDEGEE come from the germline V gene. CDR3 residues: CASSLHRGSSYEQYF. The CDR3 region has the DNA TGTGCCAGCAGCTTGCACAGGGGGAGCTCCTACGAGCAGTACTTC.

This chain connects TRBV9 to TRBJ1-3; 9 nucleotides match TRBD1. The V and J ends lost 0 bases and 3 bases, in that order; junction bases with no gene match: 7. CDR3 length: 17 amino acids. Germline V gene lookup returns CDR1 SGDLS and CDR2 YYNGEE. CDR3 amino acids: CASSVGDRERGGNTIYF. The CDR3 DNA is TGTGCCAGCAGCGTAGGGGACAGGGAGAGAGGTGGAAACACCATATATTTT. Full variable domain (rest looked up from reference TRBV9 and TRBJ1-3): DSGVTQTPKHLITATGQRVTLRCSPRSGDLSVYWYQQSLDQGLQFLIQYYNGEERAKGNILERFSAQQFPDLHSELNLSSLELGDSALYFCASSVGDRERGGNTIYFGEGSWLTVV.

The chain joins TRBV18 to TRBJ1-2; D is uncertain. CDR3 length: 15 amino acids. The V gene lost 1 base and the J gene lost 8 bases, with 17 bases spanning the gap. From germline, CDR1 is KGHSH and CDR2 LQKENI. CDR3 in DNA: TGTGCCAGCTCACCACAGGACTTTTTCCTGGGGGGCTACACCTTC. As protein: CASSPQDFFLGGYTF.

The sample holds one count of this clone. V and J are TRBV5-1 and TRBJ1-3, with D unclear. Germline CDR1 reads SGHRS; CDR2 reads YFSETQ. CDR3 length: 15 amino acids. V lost 4 bases and J lost 0, with 11 bases in between. The CDR3 bases are TGCGCCAGCAGCCCCGACGGCCACTCTGGAAACACCATATATTTT. This sequence encodes CASSPDGHSGNTIYF.

This clone appeared a single time. The J gene is TRBJ2-1, the V gene TRBV19; no reliable D call. Germline CDR1 and CDR2: LNHDA and SQIVND (reference sequence). V was shortened by 8 bases and J by 7 bases, with 15 bases between the two germline ends. The CDR3 contains 13 residues. The CDR3 bases are TGTGCCAGTGCCGGCCTTCTTATGAATGAGCAGTTCTTC. Residues: CASAGLLMNEQFF.

The V and J genes are TRBV29-1 and TRBJ1-1; D is uncertain. Germline V gene sequence: CDR1 SQVTM, CDR2 ANQGSEA. CDR3 length equals 13 residues. V lost 7 bases to trimming and J lost 1 base, with 13 bases between them. The CDR3 coding sequence is TGCAGCGGAAGGCGGCAGGAGAACACTGAAGCTTTCTTT. Translation gives CSGRRQENTEAFF.

J is TRBJ2-3 and V is TRBV30, with a tentative D call TRBD2 (5 bases). The CDR3 has 14 amino acids. With 3 bases removed from V and 1 base from J, the gap between germline ends came to 11 bases. The germline V gene encodes CDR1 GTSNPN and CDR2 SVGIG (reference sequence). The CDR3 region is CAWRIFGGTDTQYF. The DNA of the CDR3 is TGTGCCTGGAGGATCTTCGGGGGCACAGATACGCAGTATTTT. Full variable domain (outside the CDR3, taken from reference TRBV30 and TRBJ2-3): SQTIHQWPATLVQPVGSPLSLECTVEGTSNPNLYWYRQAAGRGLQLLFYSVGIGQISSEVPQNLSASRPQDRQFILSSKKLLLSDSGFYLCAWRIFGGTDTQYFGPGTRLTVL.

The chain joins TRBV10-1 to TRBJ2-2, with 7 bases that match TRBD2. The CDR3 has 17 residues. The V and J ends lost 0 bases and 2 bases, in that order; junction bases with no gene match: 6. Germline V gives CDR1 WNHNN, CDR2 SYGVQD (reference sequence). The CDR3 DNA is TGCGCCAGCAGTGAGTCGCTACTAGCGCTTAACACCGGGGAGCTGTTTTTT. It is translated as CASSESLLALNTGELFF.

The chain employs TRBV27 and TRBJ1-3, with TRBD1 as a possible D gene (6 bases). Per the germline V gene, CDR1 is MNHEY and CDR2 is SMNVEV (reference sequence). V was cut by 2 bases and J by 0 bases, with 17 bases left in between. The CDR3 spans 18 residues. The CDR3 loop is CASSLNPPRDISGNTIYF. CDR3 sequence (DNA): TGTGCCAGCAGTTTAAACCCTCCCAGGGACATCTCTGGAAACACCATATATTTT.

The rearrangement uses TRBV15 and TRBJ2-1; 12 bases are a match to TRBD2. J was trimmed by 9 bases and V by 3 bases; bases with no gene match: 6. The CDR3 is made up of 15 amino acids. Germline CDR1 is LNHNV and CDR2 is YYDKDF (reference sequence). The CDR3 sequence: CATSRPLAGGGEQFF. Written as DNA, the CDR3 is TGTGCCACCAGCAGGCCCCTAGCGGGAGGGGGTGAGCAGTTCTTC. Filled out from reference TRBV15 and TRBJ2-1, the complete variable domain reads DAMVIQNPRYQVTQFGKPVTLSCSQTLNHNVMYWYQQKSSQAPKLLFHYYDKDFNNEADTPDNFQSRRPNTSFCFLDIRSPGLGDTAMYLCATSRPLAGGGEQFFGPGTRLTVL.

The rearrangement joins TRBV11-3 to TRBJ2-7; D gene uncertain. The CDR3 runs to 15 residues. The V and J ends lost 5 bases and 4 bases respectively, with 18 bases between them. Germline V gene data show CDR1 as SGHNT and CDR2 as YENEEA. CDR3 sequence (DNA): TGTGCCAGCAGCGGTTACAGACGAGCGCAATACGAGCAGTACTTC. It yields the protein CASSGYRRAQYEQYF.

The CDR3 region is CSARASNEQFF. In nucleotides, the CDR3 is TGCAGTGCTAGAGCGTCCAATGAGCAGTTCTTC. The chain employs TRBV20-1 and TRBJ2-1; D unclear. This CDR3 region has 11 residues. V dropped 1 base and J dropped 6 bases, with 4 bases sitting between them. From germline, CDR1 is DFQATT and CDR2 SNEGSKA (reference sequence).

J is TRBJ2-7 and V is TRBV27; 12 nucleotides line up with TRBD2. The CDR3 loop spans 14 amino acids. The trim removed 6 bases at V and 2 bases at J, leaving 2 bases unmatched. CDR1 MNHEY and CDR2 SMNVEV come from the germline V gene (reference sequence). The CDR3: CASRLAGGTYEQYF. In DNA, the CDR3 is TGTGCCAGCAGACTAGCGGGAGGCACCTACGAGCAGTACTTC.

The chain couples TRBV4-3 to TRBJ2-3; 9 nucleotides line up with TRBD2. CDR1 and CDR2 from the germline V gene are LGHNA and YSLEER. The length of the CDR3 is 16 residues. The V and J ends lost 0 bases and 4 bases, in that order; junction bases with no gene match: 5. CDR3 nucleotides: TGCGCCAGCAGCCAAGAACTAGCGGGTTATTCAGATACGCAGTATTTT. Its translation: CASSQELAGYSDTQYF.

The CDR3 protein is CASSQRPGQGNTGELFF. The CDR3 DNA reads TGTGCCAGCAGCCAACGGCCCGGACAGGGAAACACCGGGGAGCTGTTTTTT. The chain employs TRBV7-9 and TRBJ2-2, with TRBD1 identical over 8 bases. V was pared by 5 bases and J by 2 bases, with 10 bases of the junction left unmatched. Germline V gives CDR1 SEHNR, CDR2 FQNEAQ (reference sequence). The length of the CDR3 is 17 residues.

The J gene is TRBJ2-1, the V gene TRBV5-1; 10 bases align to TRBD2. V shed 7 bases, J shed 8 bases, and the junction held 15 bases outside the gene matches. This CDR3 spans 16 amino acids. Germline V gene sequence: CDR1 SGHRS, CDR2 YFSETQ. The CDR3 DNA reads TGCGCCAGCGACTCAGGGTCCCTAGCGGGAGCCCATGAGCAGTTCTTC. It codes for CASDSGSLAGAHEQFF.

J is TRBJ2-6 and V is TRBV4-3; the match to TRBD1 covers 8 bases. CDR3 length: 16 amino acids. Germline V lookup: CDR1 LGHNA, CDR2 YSLEER. The V segment lost 3 bases and the J segment 1 base; nucleotides outside the gene matches: 2. The CDR3, as DNA: TGCGCCAGCAGCCACCGGACAGGGTCTGGGGCCAACGTCCTGACTTTC. It translates to CASSHRTGSGANVLTF.

Worth noting for this clone: Other DNA sequences in the same sample also yield this CDR3. This chain connects TRBV18 to TRBJ1-5; D may be TRBD1 (5 bases). Looked up from germline, CDR1 is KGHSH and CDR2 is LQKENI. The CDR3 extends over 13 amino acids. Trimming removed 3 bases at V and 5 bases at J, with 8 bases between. DNA for the CDR3: TGTGCCAGCTCACCTGGCAGGGATCAGCCCCAGCATTTT. Its translation: CASSPGRDQPQHF.

This rearrangement joins TRBV28 to TRBJ1-1, with a weak D call TRBD1 (5 bases). This CDR3 contains 14 residues. The germline gives CDR1 MDHEN, CDR2 SYDVKM. Trimming pared 5 bases from V and 5 bases from J, leaving 15 bases between. In DNA form, the CDR3 reads TGTGCCAGCAGTCTCGGAGGGGCCAGAACTGAAGCTTTCTTT. It yields the protein CASSLGGARTEAFF.

V gene TRBV11-2 combines with J gene TRBJ1-4; D is unclear. The CDR3 is 17 residues long. Trimming took 1 base from V and 4 from J, leaving 16 bases between them. Germline assignment: CDR1 SGHAT and CDR2 FQNNGV. Here the CDR3 DNA reads TGTGCCAGCAGCTTAGTGCGGCCCATTGCCTTTAATGAAAAACTGTTTTTT. Residues: CASSLVRPIAFNEKLFF. The variable domain in full, with the rest retrieved from reference TRBV11-2 and TRBJ1-4, is EAGVAQSPRYKIIEKRQSVAFWCNPISGHATLYWYQQILGQGPKLLIQFQNNGVVDDSQLPKDRFSAERLKGVDSTLKIQPAKLEDSAVYLCASSLVRPIAFNEKLFFGSGTQLSVL.

J is TRBJ1-1 and V is TRBV5-1; D call uncertain. The V gene lost 0 bases and the J gene lost 1 base, with 7 bases spanning the gap. This CDR3 spans 14 amino acids. CDR1 is SGHRS, CDR2 YFSETQ, per germline. The CDR3: CASSLVVGNTEAFF. For the CDR3, the DNA is TGCGCCAGCAGCTTGGTGGTTGGGAACACTGAAGCTTTCTTT.

The V and J genes are TRBV2 and TRBJ2-1; no firm D call. The CDR3 consists of 14 residues. Trimming took 8 bases from V and 0 from J, leaving 11 bases between them. Germline CDR1 and CDR2: SNHLY and FYNNEI. The CDR3 DNA is TGTGCCAGCCGATGGGAAAGCTCCTACAATGAGCAGTTCTTC. This translates into CASRWESSYNEQFF.